The 12 T cell receptor beta chains below were found in one sample sequenced in a study of T-cell memory formation after mild COVID-19. TCRdb recomputed calls from the 5' RACE reads with MiXCR, one row per CDR3 protein. The sample contains about 180,000 distinct CDR3 sequences, roughly 18% of which appear only once. Sequenced material: PBMCs or a T cell subset sorted from them (not recorded which). These receptors came from a man between 18 and 35 years old who had mild COVID-19 (a few samples of this study predate the infection). Cell type and time point are not known.

V gene TRBV24-1 combines with J gene TRBJ1-1; tentative D call: TRBD1 (5 bases). Germline CDR1 and CDR2: KGHDR and SFDVKD. Trimming took 5 bases from V and 3 from J, leaving 12 bases between them. This CDR3 spans 14 amino acids. The CDR3 region has the DNA TGTGCCACCAGTGCGGAGGGGCGGGACACTGAAGCTTTCTTT. Its translation: CATSAEGRDTEAFF.

There are many counts of this clonotype. The CDR3 DNA sequence: TGTGCCACCAGCAGACAGGGAAGTGCCGGGGAGCTGTTTTTT. Its translation: CATSRQGSAGELFF. V is TRBV15 and J is TRBJ2-2; TRBD1 is a possible D gene (5 bases). The V gene's germline CDR1 is LNHNV and CDR2 YYDKDF (reference sequence). This CDR3 region has 14 residues. V was shortened by 2 bases and J by 6 bases, with 10 bases between the two germline ends.

The chain employs TRBV7-8 and TRBJ2-3, with 12 bases matching TRBD1. The V segment lost 2 bases and the J segment 2 bases; nucleotides outside the gene matches: 8. The CDR3 consists of 18 residues. Germline V lookup: CDR1 SGHVS, CDR2 FQNEAQ. CDR3 amino acids: CASSLRSRDRGLTDTQYF. For the CDR3, the DNA is TGTGCCAGCAGCTTAAGGTCCAGGGACAGGGGGCTCACAGATACGCAGTATTTT.

The J gene is TRBJ1-2, the V gene TRBV30, with D hard to call. This CDR3 region has 12 residues. Trimming took 2 bases from V and 4 from J, leaving 8 bases between them. CDR1 is GTSNPN and CDR2 is SVGIG in the germline V gene (reference sequence). CDR3: CAWSPGGYGYTF. As DNA, the CDR3 is TGTGCCTGGAGTCCGGGTGGCTATGGCTACACCTTC. The variable domain in full, completed from reference TRBV30 and TRBJ1-2, reads SQTIHQWPATLVQPVGSPLSLECTVEGTSNPNLYWYRQAAGRGLQLLFYSVGIGQISSEVPQNLSASRPQDRQFILSSKKLLLSDSGFYLCAWSPGGYGYTFGSGTRLTVV.

This clonotype turned up a few times. The chain uses TRBV7-2 and TRBJ2-2; TRBD1 matches at 12 bases. Trimming took 1 base from V and 4 from J; bases not matched to a gene: 4. The germline CDR1 and CDR2 sequences are SGHTA and FQGNSA. The CDR3 is made up of 17 amino acids. This chain's CDR3 is CASSLVWDRGRTGELFF. The CDR3, as DNA: TGTGCCAGCAGCTTAGTCTGGGACAGGGGGCGCACCGGGGAGCTGTTTTTT.

This clonotype showed up just a few times. The rearrangement links TRBV12-3 or TRBV12-4 to TRBJ2-5; TRBD1 matches at 7 bases. The V segment lost 6 bases and the J segment 5 bases; nucleotides outside the gene matches: 6. The CDR3 consists of 13 residues. The DNA for the CDR3 is TGTGCCAGCAGGACAGGGTCGCGGGAGACCCAGTACTTC. Encoded protein: CASRTGSRETQYF.

This clonotype was seen more than once but under ten times. The chain combines TRBV6-2 or TRBV6-3 with TRBJ2-2; D is uncertain. Germline values: CDR1 MNHEY, CDR2 SVGEGT. The CDR3 is 12 amino acids. V lost 8 bases, J lost 4 bases, and 8 bases lay in between. Here the CDR3 DNA reads TGTGCCAGCGGCCACAGCACCGGGGAGCTGTTTTTT. Its protein product is CASGHSTGELFF.

V and J are TRBV4-3 and TRBJ2-3, with 7 nucleotides matching TRBD2. This CDR3 contains 17 residues. Unmatched junction bases numbered 7, after V lost 1 base and J lost 0 bases. Germline V gene lookup returns CDR1 LGHNA and CDR2 YSLEER. The CDR3 loop is CASSQGGAGTSTDTQYF. For the CDR3, the DNA is TGCGCCAGCAGCCAAGGTGGAGCGGGGACTAGCACAGATACGCAGTATTTT.

This clonotype appeared many times. The chain links TRBV5-6 to TRBJ2-3; TRBD1 matches at 8 bases. Germline CDR1 is SGHDT and CDR2 is YYEEEE. This CDR3 has 15 amino acids. Trimming removed 4 bases from V and 4 bases from J; junction bases left unmatched: 8. This chain's CDR3 is CASSRTGTVPDTQYF. The CDR3 DNA reads as TGTGCCAGCAGCAGGACAGGGACAGTTCCAGATACGCAGTATTTT.

The rearrangement joins TRBV25-1 to TRBJ1-2, with 11 positions matching TRBD1. V shed 3 bases, J shed 5 bases, and the junction held 5 bases outside the gene matches. The length of the CDR3 is 15 residues. The germline CDR1 and CDR2 sequences are MGHDK and SYGVNS. The CDR3 sequence: CASSEGTGGGYGYTF. The CDR3 DNA follows: TGTGCCAGCAGTGAGGGGACAGGGGGTGGATATGGCTACACCTTC.

Only a few counts were recorded for this clonotype. The V and J genes are TRBV7-2 and TRBJ1-1, with TRBD1 as a possible D gene (6 bases). CDR1 and CDR2 from the germline V gene are SGHTA and FQGNSA. The CDR3 extends over 13 amino acids. V lost 6 bases and J 2 bases, leaving 10 bases between the germline ends. CDR3 DNA sequence: TGTGCCAGCAGTGTGGGGGCAAACACTGAAGCTTTCTTT. Its protein product is CASSVGANTEAFF.

This chain links TRBV20-1 with TRBJ1-3; unclear D gene. The CDR3 length is 14 residues. V was clipped by 2 bases and J by 0 bases, with 8 bases between them. CDR1 is DFQATT and CDR2 is SNEGSKA in the germline V gene (reference sequence). The CDR3 loop reads CSARRELSGNTIYF. CDR3 in DNA: TGCAGTGCTAGAAGGGAACTCTCTGGAAACACCATATATTTT.